This entry lists 15 T cell receptor beta chains sequenced from one sample in a study of regulatory T cells in long-lasting Graves disease. In building TCR beta libraries, iRepertoire HTBI primers were used together with Arm-PCR of CDR3 regions. One entry per CDR3 protein results from TCRdb running MiXCR on the multiplex PCR reads. There are more than 300,000 distinct CDR3 sequences in the sample; about 14% occur only once, and 22% lies in the top ten. Sample time point: newly diagnosed GD, antithyroid drugs for less than 3 months. PBMC RNA served as the TCR library source. The sequencing here drew on peripheral blood mononuclear cells (PBMCs), taken at new diagnosis, from a patient treated with antithyroid drugs. Receptors were obtained from a female donor with Graves disease.

There are many counts of this clonotype. The chain links TRBV29-1 to TRBJ2-5; D not certain. This CDR3 is 13 amino acids long. Trimming removed 2 bases at V and 2 bases at J, with 9 bases between. Per germline, CDR1 SQVTM and CDR2 ANQGSEA. CDR3 region: CSVEIHGQETQYF. In nucleotides, the CDR3 is TGCAGCGTTGAAATCCACGGACAAGAGACCCAGTACTTC.

This clonotype was detected many times. The rearrangement uses TRBV27 and TRBJ2-1; D is possibly TRBD1 (6 bases). The germline CDR1 and CDR2 sequences are MNHEY and SMNVEV (reference sequence). The V and J ends lost 5 bases and 4 bases respectively, with 15 bases between them. The CDR3 totals 15 residues. The CDR3 DNA reads as TGTGCCAGCAGTCAACAGGGCCTTTCATACAATGAGCAGTTCTTC. This encodes CASSQQGLSYNEQFF.

This clonotype was counted many times. The genes are TRBV5-6 and TRBJ2-4; no firm D call. The germline V gene encodes CDR1 SGHDT and CDR2 YYEEEE. Trimming pared 2 bases from V and 0 bases from J, leaving 6 bases between. There are 14 residues in the CDR3. The DNA for the CDR3 is TGTGCCAGCAGCTTACGGCAAGCCAAAAACATTCAGTACTTC. Residues: CASSLRQAKNIQYF.

In its sample, this clonotype was seen many times. This chain uses TRBV20-1 with TRBJ1-6, with a possible D match to TRBD1 (6 bases). Trimming pared 0 bases from V and 8 bases from J, leaving 20 bases between. This CDR3 is 17 amino acids long. The V gene's germline CDR1 is DFQATT and CDR2 SNEGSKA (reference sequence). DNA of the CDR3: TGCAGTGCTAGAGATAAGCGGCGGGGGGGCGGTGATTCACCCCTCCACTTT. It yields the protein CSARDKRRGGGDSPLHF.

This clonotype was seen only a few times. V usage is TRBV5-4 and J usage is TRBJ1-1; TRBD1 is a possible D gene (6 bases). Looked up from germline, CDR1 is SGHNT and CDR2 is YYREEE (reference sequence). This CDR3 is 13 amino acids long. Trimming cost V 7 bases and J 4 bases, with 14 bases left between them. CDR3 sequence: CASRTTGRTEAFF. Written as DNA, the CDR3 is TGTGCCAGCCGCACCACAGGGCGCACTGAAGCTTTCTTT.

This clonotype came up many times. The chain couples TRBV6-2 or TRBV6-3 to TRBJ1-1; D is undetermined. The V end lost 3 bases, the J end lost 1 base, and 18 bases lay between the germline ends. Germline V CDR1 and CDR2: MNHEY, SVGEGT. CDR3 size: 17 residues. The CDR3, as DNA: TGTGCCAGCAGTTATCTCGTTGGTGGCAGAACGAACACTGAAGCTTTCTTT. The encoded protein is CASSYLVGGRTNTEAFF.

This clonotype occurred many times. This rearrangement joins TRBV7-2 to TRBJ2-7, with a weak D call TRBD2 (6 bases). This CDR3 contains 17 residues. Between the trimmed V and J ends, which lost 5 bases and 3 bases, there was a span of 23 bases. Germline CDR1 is SGHTA and CDR2 is FQGNSA. CDR3 region: CASSLGAGTVEIYEQYF. CDR3 nucleotide sequence: TGTGCCAGCAGCCTAGGGGCCGGGACTGTTGAAATCTACGAGCAGTACTTC.

This clonotype has just a few counts. The chain uses TRBV7-9 and TRBJ1-1, with a weak D call TRBD1 (5 bases). The CDR3 is made up of 18 amino acids. The germline V and J ends were trimmed by 0 bases and 4 bases, with 21 bases remaining between them. Germline V lookup: CDR1 SEHNR, CDR2 FQNEAQ (reference sequence). This CDR3 reads CASSLAGGLKRFGTEAFF. Written as DNA, the CDR3 is TGTGCCAGCAGCTTAGCCGGGGGACTCAAGAGGTTCGGCACTGAAGCTTTCTTT. The variable domain in full, with the rest retrieved from reference TRBV7-9 and TRBJ1-1, is DTGVSQNPRHKITKRGQNVTFRCDPISEHNRLYWYRQTLGQGPEFLTYFQNEAQLEKSRLLSDRFSAERPKGSFSTLEIQRTEQGDSAMYLCASSLAGGLKRFGTEAFFGQGTRLTVV.

This clonotype was recorded many times. This chain links TRBV12-5 with TRBJ2-1, with D maybe TRBD2 (6 bases). The germline CDR1 and CDR2 sequences are LGHNT and FRNRAP. V lost 4 bases and J 8 bases, leaving 15 bases between the germline ends. The CDR3 consists of 14 residues. The CDR3 coding sequence is TGTGCTAGTGGTTCCTTCCCTAGCGCAGATGAGCAGTTCTTC. Amino acids: CASGSFPSADEQFF.

This clonotype was detected only a few times. The chain has TRBV29-1 and TRBJ1-2; D remains unclear. The germline V gene encodes CDR1 SQVTM and CDR2 ANQGSEA. Trimming stripped 4 bases from V and 7 bases from J, with 10 bases between. CDR3 size: 11 residues. CDR3 nucleotides: TGCAGCGTTGCGGGTATCGGTGGCTACACCTTC. This translates into CSVAGIGGYTF.

The chain employs TRBV5-1 and TRBJ2-1; no clear D. The V gene's germline CDR1 is SGHRS and CDR2 YFSETQ. The CDR3 runs to 15 residues. With 3 bases removed from V and 4 bases from J, the gap between germline ends came to 14 bases. CDR3 DNA sequence: TGCGCCAGCAGCTCGGATTTACTGTCTTACAATGAGCAGTTCTTC. It encodes CASSSDLLSYNEQFF.

In its sample, this clonotype was seen many times. The rearrangement links TRBV13 to TRBJ2-6; D ambiguous. Trimming removed 3 bases from V and 0 bases from J, with 6 bases in between. CDR1 and CDR2 (germline): PRHDT, FYEKMQ (reference sequence). This CDR3 spans 15 amino acids. The CDR3 bases are TGTGCCAGCAGCTTGCCGAGCTCTGGGGCCAACGTCCTGACTTTC. This codes for CASSLPSSGANVLTF.

In its sample, this clonotype was seen a few times. The chain combines TRBV7-3 with TRBJ2-7; TRBD2 might be the D (6 bases). Looked up from germline, CDR1 is SGHTA and CDR2 is FQGTGA. V was shortened by 3 bases and J by 3 bases, with 12 bases between the two germline ends. This CDR3 comprises 14 residues. CDR3 nucleotide sequence: TGTGCCAGCAGCTTCGGGGGAGGAGGCTACGAGCAGTACTTC. It specifies CASSFGGGGYEQYF.

The CDR3 nucleotides read TGTGCCAGCAGCGCGAACGCGTACTACACCTTC. It translates to CASSANAYYTF. The rearrangement uses TRBV9 and TRBJ1-2, with no clear D. Germline V gene sequence: CDR1 SGDLS, CDR2 YYNGEE. The ends were cut back, 3 bases at V and 10 bases at J, with 10 bases in the middle. The CDR3 sequence is 11 residues long.

Points on this clonotype: A read error is possible here, since a much larger clone lies one base away. This chain links TRBV4-1 with TRBJ2-2; tentatively, D is TRBD1 (5 bases). This CDR3 is 14 amino acids long. Germline V gene lookup returns CDR1 MGHRA and CDR2 YSYEKL. V lost 1 base and J 3 bases, leaving 6 bases between the germline ends. Here the CDR3 DNA reads TGCGCCAGCAGCCAAGCCAGGGACACCGGGGAGCTGTTTTTT. This gives the protein CASSQARDTGELFF.